The TCR beta chain under discussion was sequenced for a study of Graves' ophthalmopathy and Graves' hyperthyroidism. Each hyperthyroidism patient was newly diagnosed, with under 2 months' duration, and aged 18 to 65. Exclusion applied to patients with other autoimmune diseases, uncontrolled infections, pregnancy or lactation. Amplified TCR beta CDR3 regions were obtained using RNA transcripts as template. The first-round RT-PCR employed HTBI primers together with the Qiagen OneStep RT-PCR kit. A multiplex PCR was then performed as the second round. TCRdb ran MiXCR on the multiplex PCR reads and lists one entry per CDR3 protein. The sample shows around 1.1 million distinct CDR3 sequences, 35% to 40% of them seen only once. This CDR3 contains 17 residues. The germline gives CDR1 GTSNPN, CDR2 SVGIG (reference sequence). The V and J ends lost 1 base and 3 bases respectively, with 16 bases between them.

The specimen was peripheral blood or thyroid tissue (not recorded which). The rearrangement links TRBV30 to TRBJ1-6; D possibly corresponds to TRBD1 (5 bases). The sequence came from an adult man with Graves' hyperthyroidism. The CDR3 bases are TGTGCCTGGAGTGGCAGGGCCCACACCATCTATAATTCACCCCTCCACTTT. It is translated as CAWSGRAHTIYNSPLHF.